This T cell receptor beta chain emerged from a study of blood T cell repertoires in COVID-19. The data were produced by immunoSEQ multiplex PCR, yet TCRdb's version contains in-frame clones alone and is incomplete. The sample lists 68,000 or so clones; less than 95% were seen once. Germline lookup yields CDR1 MGHRA and CDR2 YSYEKL. The ends lost 5 bases at V and 6 bases at J; junction bases unmatched: 13. The CDR3 has 16 amino acids. In Seattle, patients joined the study during active infection and were tracked longitudinally. This sequence originates from a man in his forties or fifties with COVID-19, enrolled during active disease. This chain uses TRBV4-1 with TRBJ2-3; the match to TRBD1 covers 8 bases. The sample taken for sequencing was peripheral blood. For the CDR3, the DNA is TGCGCCAGCAGCTTTGGACAGGGCATAGGGGGGGATACGCAGTATTTT. This encodes CASSFGQGIGGDTQYF.